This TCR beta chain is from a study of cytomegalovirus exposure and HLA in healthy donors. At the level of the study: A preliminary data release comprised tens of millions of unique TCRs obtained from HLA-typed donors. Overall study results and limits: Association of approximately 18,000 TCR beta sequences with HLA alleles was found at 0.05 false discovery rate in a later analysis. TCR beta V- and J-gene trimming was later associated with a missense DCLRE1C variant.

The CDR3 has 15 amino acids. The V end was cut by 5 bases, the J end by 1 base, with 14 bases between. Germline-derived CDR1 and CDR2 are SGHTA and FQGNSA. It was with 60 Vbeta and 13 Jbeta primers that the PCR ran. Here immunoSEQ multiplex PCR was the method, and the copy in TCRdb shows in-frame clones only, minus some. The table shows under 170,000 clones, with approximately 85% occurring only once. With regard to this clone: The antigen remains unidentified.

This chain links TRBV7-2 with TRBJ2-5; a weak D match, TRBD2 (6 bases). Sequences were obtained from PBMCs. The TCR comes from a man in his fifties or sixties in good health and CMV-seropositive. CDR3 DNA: TGTGCCAGCAGCGCCCAGGGACTCGCCCAAGAGACCCAGTACTTC. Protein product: CASSAQGLAQETQYF.